Each of the 2 T cell receptor beta chains below was sequenced from the same sample in a study of graft-versus-host responses after intestinal transplantation. For these TCRs, the target antigens are not known. TCRdb keeps only in-frame clones here, not all; method: immunoSEQ multiplex PCR. The sample carries tens of thousands of clones, roughly 87% recorded once. Sequences were derived from unstimulated CD8+ T cells sorted from spleen or lymph node cells, sampled before intestinal transplant. The receptor source for this set is a human donor who received an intestinal transplant.

The chain couples TRBV11-2 to TRBJ2-3, with TRBD2 matching over 8 bases. CDR1 and CDR2 (germline): SGHAT, FQNNGV. With V trimmed by 2 bases and J by 5 bases, 12 bases remained unmatched. This CDR3 comprises 17 residues. The CDR3 region is CASSLTRGGLNEDTQYF. The CDR3 DNA sequence: TGTGCCAGCAGCTTAACACGGGGGGGCCTCAATGAAGATACGCAGTATTTT.

The chain has TRBV27 and TRBJ1-1, with a possible D match to TRBD1 (5 bases). Looked up from germline, CDR1 is MNHEY and CDR2 is SMNVEV (reference sequence). The CDR3 covers 15 residues. Trimming cost V 3 bases and J 6 bases, with 17 bases left between them. The CDR3 DNA sequence: TGTGCCAGCAGTTTTGGGCGGGGGTCATACGCTGAAGCTTTCTTT. It codes for CASSFGRGSYAEAFF.